The rows below give T cell receptor beta chains drawn from one sample of a study of T cells expressing NK-cell markers. From its re-call of the 5' RACE reads, TCRdb lists each CDR3 protein once, without DNA. This table lists about 170,000 distinct CDR3 sequences. The material sequenced was blood T cells: a sorted CD56 or NKG2C T cell subset, CD4+ or CD8+ T cells, or bulk PBMC T cells (not recorded which). Receptors originate from a man aged 18 to 69 in good health. CDR3s include the opening cysteine and the closing phenylalanine or tryptophan.

V gene	J gene	CDR3 protein
TRBV5-1	TRBJ2-3	CASSWTASTDTQYF
TRBV20-1	TRBJ2-1	CSAPRRPSEGYNEQFF
TRBV5-1	TRBJ2-2	CASSLQGVVDHIIGPGELFF
TRBV12-3/TRBV12-4	TRBJ2-7	CASSTSGGARYEQYF
TRBV9	TRBJ2-2	CASSGHDKHTGELFF
TRBV4-2	TRBJ1-2	CASSQHDRASVGYTF
TRBV12-3/TRBV12-4	TRBJ2-7	CASSLGAPGQGQYEQYF
TRBV5-4	TRBJ2-1	CASSLGASGGGEQFF
TRBV29-1	TRBJ1-1	CSVVMQGNTEAFF
TRBV6-5	TRBJ1-2	CASSFTGQMGGYTF
TRBV19	TRBJ1-4	CASSWDSIGEKLFF
TRBV4-2	TRBJ2-7	CASSQDTSGGASEQYF
TRBV14	TRBJ1-5	CASSQEKHLKHNQPQHF
TRBV20-1	TRBJ2-3	CSAVESRTGVSTDTQYF
TRBV7-9	TRBJ2-4	CASSLSQWTGGQNIQYF
TRBV7-9	TRBJ2-4	CPCAGPGTNIQYF
TRBV2	TRBJ2-2	CASTPSGLPNTGELFF
TRBV20-1	TRBJ2-1	CSASKLAEWDEQFF
TRBV19	TRBJ1-5	CASTTRGVGNQPQHF
TRBV4-1	TRBJ2-7	CASSPRVNSYEQYF
TRBV15	TRBJ2-7	CATSRAPLDRGLEQYF
TRBV6-1	TRBJ1-3	CASGRQGGSGNTIYF
TRBV28	TRBJ2-1	CASRKGGIYNEQFF
TRBV27	TRBJ1-2	CASSPYGQGANYGYTF
TRBV27	TRBJ2-5	CASSPTGPSQYF
TRBV2	TRBJ2-1	CASSEGRGPYNEQFF
TRBV18	TRBJ2-1	CASSPGRGSYNEQFF
TRBV7-9	TRBJ1-5	CASSLDGAGSQPQHF
TRBV27	TRBJ1-1	CASSWYRNTEAFF
TRBV6-2/TRBV6-3	TRBJ2-7	CASSYTLYSYEQYF
TRBV14	TRBJ1-2	CASSVPYYGYTF
TRBV6-1	TRBJ2-2	CASSEGTGDTGELFF
TRBV29-1	TRBJ2-1	CSVGDWGLDEQFF
TRBV7-8	TRBJ2-2	CASSLVGGGALTGELFF
TRBV15	TRBJ2-7	CATSTPARDPDYEQYF
TRBV6-5	TRBJ2-1	CASSSTSGGAYNEQFF
TRBV7-6	TRBJ2-5	CASTRRGRHETQYF